Below, 10 T cell receptor beta chains from the same sample are listed, as sequenced in a study of cytomegalovirus exposure and HLA in healthy donors. The PCR contained 60 Vbeta and 13 Jbeta primers. TCRdb's table, derived via immunoSEQ multiplex PCR, lists solely in-frame clones and lacks some. The sample has 50,000 to 70,000 clones, 75% to 85% seen once. The sample comprised PBMCs. These receptors all stem from a middle-aged woman in good health and CMV-seronegative.

This sequence joins TRBV5-1 and TRBJ1-1, with D unclear. Germline CDR1 is SGHRS and CDR2 is YFSETQ. This CDR3 has 15 residues. V was pared by 2 bases and J by 3 bases, with 14 bases between. The CDR3 bases are TGCGCCAGCAGCTTATTTCAGTCTCGGGACACTGAAGCTTTCTTT. Its protein product is CASSLFQSRDTEAFF.

The chain has TRBV5-1 and TRBJ2-3, with 7 bases matching TRBD1. CDR3 size: 14 residues. The germline CDR1 and CDR2 sequences are SGHRS and YFSETQ. Trimming at V came to 0 bases and at J to 4 bases, leaving 2 bases not matched to a gene. Here the CDR3 DNA reads TGCGCCAGCAGCTTGGGACAGGGTGCAGATACGCAGTATTTT. Translating it yields CASSLGQGADTQYF.

The V call is TRBV19, the J call TRBJ1-1; 8 positions match TRBD1. Unmatched junction bases numbered 7, after V lost 7 bases and J lost 3 bases. In germline, CDR1 is LNHDA, CDR2 SQIVND (reference sequence). The CDR3 covers 14 residues. The CDR3 spells CASTTGGRDTEAFF. For the CDR3, the DNA is TGTGCCAGTACCACAGGGGGTAGGGACACTGAAGCTTTCTTT.

This sequence joins TRBV25-1 and TRBJ2-5, with TRBD2 matching over 8 bases. Germline values: CDR1 MGHDK, CDR2 SYGVNS. The CDR3 has 16 amino acids. V dropped 7 bases and J dropped 1; count of bases not matched to a gene: 11. The CDR3 DNA follows: TGTGCCAGCACCCAGGGGATAGCGGGATTCCAAGAGACCCAGTACTTC. Translated: CASTQGIAGFQETQYF.

V is TRBV19 and J is TRBJ1-1; 7 bases line up with TRBD1. The CDR3 totals 16 residues. Trimming removed 3 bases from V and 6 bases from J; junction bases left unmatched: 13. CDR1 and CDR2 (germline): LNHDA, SQIVND (reference sequence). In DNA, the CDR3 is TGTGCCAGTAGTATGCCGGGACAGTTGGGTTGGGCTGAAGCTTTCTTT. Protein sequence: CASSMPGQLGWAEAFF. The entire variable domain, with the rest obtained from reference TRBV19 and TRBJ1-1, is as follows: DGGITQSPKYLFRKEGQNVTLSCEQNLNHDAMYWYRQDPGQGLRLIYYSQIVNDFQKGDIAEGYSVSREKKESFPLTVTSAQKNPTAFYLCASSMPGQLGWAEAFFGQGTRLTVV.

The rearrangement uses TRBV19 and TRBJ2-5; the match to TRBD2 covers 7 bases. The ends lost 4 bases at V and 5 bases at J; junction bases unmatched: 4. Germline values: CDR1 LNHDA, CDR2 SQIVND (reference sequence). This CDR3 contains 13 residues. Here the CDR3 DNA reads TGTGCCAGTAGTACGAGCGGGAAGGAGACCCAGTACTTC. Encoded protein: CASSTSGKETQYF.

V and J are TRBV9 and TRBJ1-1, with D perhaps TRBD1 (6 bases). Germline CDR1 SGDLS, CDR2 YYNGEE. The V end lost 3 bases, the J end lost 4 bases, and 19 bases lay between the germline ends. The CDR3 is 16 residues long. The CDR3 DNA is TGTGCCAGCAGCGCAACACCTACTAACAGGGCCACTGAAGCTTTCTTT. This encodes CASSATPTNRATEAFF.

This clone was seen only once. The gene calls are TRBV5-1 and TRBJ2-7, with D unclear. V lost 5 bases to trimming and J lost 5 bases, with 14 bases between them. The CDR3 has 13 residues. CDR1 is SGHRS, CDR2 YFSETQ, per germline. This CDR3 is CASSSLRGNEQYF. The CDR3 DNA is TGCGCCAGCAGTTCACTACGAGGTAACGAGCAGTACTTC.

This clone was counted a few times. V gene TRBV28 combines with J gene TRBJ1-5; the D is unclear. The germline V gene has CDR1 MDHEN and CDR2 SYDVKM. The CDR3 runs 16 residues. The V and J ends lost 2 bases and 0 bases respectively, with 11 bases between them. The chain's CDR3 is CASSLSRSPSNQPQHF. CDR3 nucleotide sequence: TGTGCCAGCAGTTTAAGTCGGTCACCTAGCAATCAGCCCCAGCATTTT.

V gene TRBV28 combines with J gene TRBJ1-2; 10 nucleotides match TRBD1. Per germline, CDR1 MDHEN and CDR2 SYDVKM. CDR3 length equals 13 residues. Trimming removed 6 bases from V and 7 bases from J; junction bases left unmatched: 5. The CDR3: CASRGQGISGYTF. CDR3 bases: TGTGCCAGCAGGGGACAGGGGATAAGTGGCTACACCTTC.